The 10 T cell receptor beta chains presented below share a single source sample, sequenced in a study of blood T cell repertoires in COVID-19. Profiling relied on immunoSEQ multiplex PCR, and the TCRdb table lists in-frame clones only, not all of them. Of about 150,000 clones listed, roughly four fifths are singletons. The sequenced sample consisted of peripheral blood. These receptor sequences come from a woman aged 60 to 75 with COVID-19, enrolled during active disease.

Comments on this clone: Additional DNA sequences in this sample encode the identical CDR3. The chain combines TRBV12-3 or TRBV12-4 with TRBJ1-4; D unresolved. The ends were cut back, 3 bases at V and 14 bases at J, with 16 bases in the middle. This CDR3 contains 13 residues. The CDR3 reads CASSFYKGGKLFF. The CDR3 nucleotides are TGTGCCAGCAGTTTCTACAAGGGAGGAAAGCTGTTTTTT.

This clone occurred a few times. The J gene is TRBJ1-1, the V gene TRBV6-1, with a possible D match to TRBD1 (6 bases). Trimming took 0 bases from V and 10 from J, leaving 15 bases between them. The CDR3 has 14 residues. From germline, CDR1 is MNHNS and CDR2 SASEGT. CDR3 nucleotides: TGTGCCAGCAGTGAAGCATGGGGGCGGGGGGGAGCTTTCTTT. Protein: CASSEAWGRGGAFF.

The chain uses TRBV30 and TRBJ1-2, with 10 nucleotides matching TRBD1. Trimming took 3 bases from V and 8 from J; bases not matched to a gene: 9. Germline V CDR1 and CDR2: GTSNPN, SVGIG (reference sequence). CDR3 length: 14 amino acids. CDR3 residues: CAWSLRTGGYGYTF. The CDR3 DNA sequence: TGTGCCTGGAGCCTCCGGACAGGGGGGTACGGCTACACCTTC.

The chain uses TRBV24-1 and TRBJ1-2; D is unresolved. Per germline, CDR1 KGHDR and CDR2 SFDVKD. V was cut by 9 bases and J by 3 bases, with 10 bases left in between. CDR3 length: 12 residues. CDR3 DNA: TGTGCCACCTCCCCCCAGGACTATGGCTACACCTTC. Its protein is CATSPQDYGYTF.

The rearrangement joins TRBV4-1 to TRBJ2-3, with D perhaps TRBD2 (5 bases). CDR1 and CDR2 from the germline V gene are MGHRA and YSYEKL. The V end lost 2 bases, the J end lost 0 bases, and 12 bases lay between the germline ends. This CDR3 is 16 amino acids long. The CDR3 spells CASSQSAAYSTDTQYF. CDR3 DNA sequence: TGCGCCAGCAGCCAATCAGCGGCCTATAGCACAGATACGCAGTATTTT.

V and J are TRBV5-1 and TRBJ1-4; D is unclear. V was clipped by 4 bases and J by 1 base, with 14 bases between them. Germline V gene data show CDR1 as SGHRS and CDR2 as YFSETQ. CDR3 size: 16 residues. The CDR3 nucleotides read TGCGCCAGCAGCAGAGGTGGGGAGGGAACTAATGAAAAACTGTTTTTT. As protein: CASSRGGEGTNEKLFF.

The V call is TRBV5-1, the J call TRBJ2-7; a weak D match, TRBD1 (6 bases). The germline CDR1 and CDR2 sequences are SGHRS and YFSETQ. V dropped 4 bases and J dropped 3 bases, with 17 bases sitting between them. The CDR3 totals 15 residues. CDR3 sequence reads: CASSLGDTRSYEQYF. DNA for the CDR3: TGCGCCAGCAGCCTCGGGGACACTAGGAGCTACGAGCAGTACTTC.

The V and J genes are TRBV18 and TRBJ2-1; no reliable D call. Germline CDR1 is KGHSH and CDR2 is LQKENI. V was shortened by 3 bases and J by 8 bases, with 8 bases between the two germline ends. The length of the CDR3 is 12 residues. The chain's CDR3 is CASSPSRDEQFF. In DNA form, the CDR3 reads TGTGCCAGCTCACCTAGCCGGGATGAGCAGTTCTTC.

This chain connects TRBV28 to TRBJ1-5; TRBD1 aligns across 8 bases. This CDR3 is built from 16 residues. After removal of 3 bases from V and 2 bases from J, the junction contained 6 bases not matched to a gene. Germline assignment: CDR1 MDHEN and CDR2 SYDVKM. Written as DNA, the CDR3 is TGTGCCAGCAGTTTCCCAGGGGGCGGTGGCAATCAGCCCCAGCATTTT. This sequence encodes CASSFPGGGGNQPQHF.

The CDR3 loop reads CATARAGGNEQFF. The CDR3 DNA reads TGTGCCACCGCCCGAGCGGGGGGGAATGAGCAGTTCTTC. The chain combines TRBV19 with TRBJ2-1; 10 bases map to TRBD2. CDR3 length: 13 residues. CDR1 and CDR2 from the germline V gene are LNHDA and SQIVND (reference sequence). With 10 bases clipped from V and 7 bases from J, the junction kept 7 bases outside the gene matches.